This TCR beta chain stems from a study of T cell changes during pregnancy in multiple sclerosis. By frequency in the sample, this clone is medium-sized (0.01 to 0.1%). Between the trimmed V and J ends, which lost 3 bases and 4 bases, there was a span of 9 bases. CDR3 length equals 14 residues. Germline V gene lookup returns CDR1 MRHNA and CDR2 SNTAGT. Generated by immunoSEQ multiplex PCR, the TCRdb table keeps only in-frame clones and is missing some. The profile shows tens of thousands of clones, approximately 91% of them singletons. What was sequenced was PBMCs (not recorded whether the cells were cultured). The TCR comes from a female donor with multiple sclerosis, enrolled in a pregnancy study. This chain uses TRBV6-4 with TRBJ2-2; no clear D. The CDR3 protein is CASSEVASTGELFF. The DNA for the CDR3 is TGTGCCAGCAGTGAAGTGGCTAGCACCGGGGAGCTGTTTTTT.